This T cell receptor (beta chain) was captured by sequencing in a study of tumor-infiltrating lymphocytes in localized non-small cell lung cancer. The protocol was immunoSEQ multiplex PCR, while the TCRdb copy is restricted to in-frame clones and leaves out a portion. The sample yields some 15,000 clones, roughly two thirds seen once. A remark on this clone: The target antigen is unknown.

The V end lost 6 bases, the J end lost 2 bases, and 11 bases lay between the germline ends. CDR1 is ENHRY and CDR2 is SYGVKD in the germline V gene. There are 15 residues in the CDR3. Study-level results: No T-cell fraction difference was seen between IM1 and IM2 tumors. Compared with uninvolved lung, tumors showed higher T cell infiltration by TCRbeta sequencing.

The sequenced material came from lung tumor tissue. This chain joins TRBV10-3 and TRBJ2-6, with unresolved D. The receptor was derived from a human donor with non-small cell lung cancer. The DNA for the CDR3 is TGTGCCATCAGGAGTCCCCAGGCTGGGGCCAACGTCCTGACTTTC. This translates into CAIRSPQAGANVLTF.